Listed below are T cell receptor beta chains from one sample, sequenced in a study of cytomegalovirus exposure and HLA in healthy donors. This table comes from immunoSEQ multiplex PCR, and its TCRdb copy is limited to in-frame clones, with some not included. The table lists approximately 100,000 clones, around three quarters of them singletons. Sequencing used PBMCs. Receptor source: a human donor in good health. Both conserved end residues are part of each CDR3. The D gene is left open where the match is weak. Clone sizes are given selectively: once, few, many, or a class where the clone is expanded.

v_gene	len	d_gene	abundance	j_gene	CDR3nt	CDR3aa
TRBV10-3	13	.	.	TRBJ1-5	TGTGCCGTACAGGGATATAGCAATCAGCCCCAGCATTTT	CAVQGYSNQPQHF
TRBV28	14	TRBD1	few	TRBJ2-7	TGTGCCAGCAGCCGGGACAGGGGCCACTACGAGCAGTACTTC	CASSRDRGHYEQYF
TRBV7-2	13	TRBD1	.	TRBJ1-4	TGTGCCAGCAGTCAGGGGGCAGAGGGAAAACTGTTTTTT	CASSQGAEGKLFF
TRBV27	15	TRBD1	.	TRBJ1-1	TGTGCCAGCAGTGGAAGACAGGGACTGGACACTGAAGCTTTCTTT	CASSGRQGLDTEAFF
TRBV5-6	18	.	.	TRBJ1-2	TGTGCCAGCAGCCCCATTGAGATAGGGGAAATTAGGAACTATGGCTACACCTTC	CASSPIEIGEIRNYGYTF
TRBV10-1	18	.	.	TRBJ1-4	TGCGCCAGCAGTGAGTCGAATGATTCCCGGACAGACTATGAAAAACTGTTTTTT	CASSESNDSRTDYEKLFF
TRBV28	15	TRBD1	.	TRBJ1-6	TGTGCCAGCAGCCCGCCGACAGGGAAGAATTCACCCCTCCACTTT	CASSPPTGKNSPLHF
TRBV28	15	TRBD2	.	TRBJ2-7	TGTGCCAGCAGTTTAGCTAGCGGGGGCTCGCGTGAGCAGTACTTC	CASSLASGGSREQYF
TRBV5-6	12	.	.	TRBJ1-2	TGTGCCAGCAGCTTGTCGGGGGATGGCTACACCTTC	CASSLSGDGYTF
TRBV7-8	14	.	.	TRBJ1-2	TGTGCCAGCAGCTACCCAGCAGGTAACTATGGCTACACCTTC	CASSYPAGNYGYTF
TRBV6-5	14	.	.	TRBJ2-7	TGTGCCAGCCGAAATACAGGGAGGGACTACGAGCAGTACTTC	CASRNTGRDYEQYF
TRBV19	14	.	once	TRBJ1-5	TGTGCCAGTAGTATAGTCAGTAATAATCAGCCCCAGCATTTT	CASSIVSNNQPQHF
TRBV19	13	.	.	TRBJ1-3	TGTGCCAGTAAACCAACCGGTGGAAACACCATATATTTT	CASKPTGGNTIYF
TRBV10-3	15	TRBD1	.	TRBJ2-7	TGTGCCATCAGTGACCCGGGACAGGGAATCTACGAGCAGTACTTC	CAISDPGQGIYEQYF
TRBV27	18	TRBD2	few	TRBJ2-7	TGTGCCAGCACCTGCGGGCGGGAGGTCATTACCGACCTTTATGAGCAGTACTTC	CASTCGREVITDLYEQYF
TRBV6-4	14	TRBD2	few	TRBJ2-1	TGTGCCAGCAGTGACTTGAGCGGGAACGATGAGCAGTTCTTC	CASSDLSGNDEQFF